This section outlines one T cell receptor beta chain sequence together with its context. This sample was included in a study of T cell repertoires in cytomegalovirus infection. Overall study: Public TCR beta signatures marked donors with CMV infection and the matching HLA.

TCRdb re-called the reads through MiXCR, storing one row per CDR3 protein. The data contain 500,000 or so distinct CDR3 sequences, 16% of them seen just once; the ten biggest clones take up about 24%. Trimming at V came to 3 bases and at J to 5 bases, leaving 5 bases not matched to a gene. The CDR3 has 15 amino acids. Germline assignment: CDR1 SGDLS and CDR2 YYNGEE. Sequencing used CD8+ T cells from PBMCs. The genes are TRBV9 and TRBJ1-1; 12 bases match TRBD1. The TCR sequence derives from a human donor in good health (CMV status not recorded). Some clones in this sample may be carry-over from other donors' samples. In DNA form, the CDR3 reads TGTGCCAGCAGCGGGGGACAGGGGGCCGTGACTGAAGCTTTCTTT. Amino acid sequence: CASSGGQGAVTEAFF.